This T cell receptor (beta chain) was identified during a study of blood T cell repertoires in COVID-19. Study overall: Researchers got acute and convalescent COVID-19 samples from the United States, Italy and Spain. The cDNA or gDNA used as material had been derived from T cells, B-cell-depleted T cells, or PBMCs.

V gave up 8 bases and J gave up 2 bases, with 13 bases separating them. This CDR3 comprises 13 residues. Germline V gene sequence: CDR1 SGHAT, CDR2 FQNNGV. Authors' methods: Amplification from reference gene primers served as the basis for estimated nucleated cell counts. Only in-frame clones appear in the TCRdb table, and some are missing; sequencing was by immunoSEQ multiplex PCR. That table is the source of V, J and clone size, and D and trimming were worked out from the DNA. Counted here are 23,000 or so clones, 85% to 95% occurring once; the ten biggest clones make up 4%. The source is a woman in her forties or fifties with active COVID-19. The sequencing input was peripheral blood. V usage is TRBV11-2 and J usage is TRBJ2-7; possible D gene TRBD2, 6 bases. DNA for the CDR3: TGTGCCAGCTTGGCGGGACTGGCCTACGAGCAGTACTTC. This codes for CASLAGLAYEQYF.